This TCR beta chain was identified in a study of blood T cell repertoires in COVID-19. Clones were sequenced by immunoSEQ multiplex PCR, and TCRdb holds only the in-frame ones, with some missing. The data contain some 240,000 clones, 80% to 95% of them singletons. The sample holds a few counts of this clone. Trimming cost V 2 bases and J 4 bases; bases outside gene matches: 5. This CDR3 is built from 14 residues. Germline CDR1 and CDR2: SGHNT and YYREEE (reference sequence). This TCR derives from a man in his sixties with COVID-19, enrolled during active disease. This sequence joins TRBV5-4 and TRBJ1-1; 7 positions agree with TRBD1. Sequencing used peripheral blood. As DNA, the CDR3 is TGTGCCAGCAGCTTTAACGACAGGGCCACTGAAGCTTTCTTT. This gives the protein CASSFNDRATEAFF.